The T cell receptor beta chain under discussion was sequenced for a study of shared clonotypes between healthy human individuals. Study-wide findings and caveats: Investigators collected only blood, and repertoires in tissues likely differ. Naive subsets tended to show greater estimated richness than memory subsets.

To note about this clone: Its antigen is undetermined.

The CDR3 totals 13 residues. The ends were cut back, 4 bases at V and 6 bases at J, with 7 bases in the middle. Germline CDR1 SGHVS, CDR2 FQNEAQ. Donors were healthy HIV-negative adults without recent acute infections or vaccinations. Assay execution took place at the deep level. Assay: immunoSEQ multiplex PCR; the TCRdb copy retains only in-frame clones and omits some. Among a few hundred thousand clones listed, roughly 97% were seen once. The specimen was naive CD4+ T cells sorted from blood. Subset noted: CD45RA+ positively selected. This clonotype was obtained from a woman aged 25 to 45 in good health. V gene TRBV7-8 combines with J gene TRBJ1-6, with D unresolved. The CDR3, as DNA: TGTGCCAGCAGCTCCCCCGGTAATTCACCCCTCCACTTT. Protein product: CASSSPGNSPLHF.